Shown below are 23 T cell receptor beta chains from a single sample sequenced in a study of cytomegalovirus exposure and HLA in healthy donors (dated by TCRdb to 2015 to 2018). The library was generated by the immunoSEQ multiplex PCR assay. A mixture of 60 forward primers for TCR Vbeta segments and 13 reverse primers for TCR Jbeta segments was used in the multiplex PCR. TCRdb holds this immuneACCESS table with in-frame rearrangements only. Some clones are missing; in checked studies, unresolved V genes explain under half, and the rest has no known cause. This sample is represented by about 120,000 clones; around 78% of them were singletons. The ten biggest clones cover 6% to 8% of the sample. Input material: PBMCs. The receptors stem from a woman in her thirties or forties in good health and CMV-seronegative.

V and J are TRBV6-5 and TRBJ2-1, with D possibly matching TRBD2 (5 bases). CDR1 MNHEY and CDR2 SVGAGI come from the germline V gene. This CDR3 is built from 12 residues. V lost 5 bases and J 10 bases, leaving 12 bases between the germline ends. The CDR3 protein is CASSPRTGEQFF. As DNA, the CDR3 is TGTGCCAGCAGTCCCAGGACTGGCGAGCAGTTCTTC.

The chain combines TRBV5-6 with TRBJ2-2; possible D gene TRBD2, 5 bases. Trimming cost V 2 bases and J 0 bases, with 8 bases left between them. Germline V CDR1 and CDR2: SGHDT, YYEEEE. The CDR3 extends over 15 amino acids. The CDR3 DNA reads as TGTGCCAGCAGCTTCGGACTCACGAACACCGGGGAGCTGTTTTTT. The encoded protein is CASSFGLTNTGELFF. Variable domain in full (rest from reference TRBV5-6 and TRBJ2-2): DAGVTQSPTHLIKTRGQQVTLRCSPKSGHDTVSWYQQALGQGPQFIFQYYEEEERQRGNFPDRFSGHQFPNYSSELNVNALLLGDSALYLCASSFGLTNTGELFFGEGSRLTVL.

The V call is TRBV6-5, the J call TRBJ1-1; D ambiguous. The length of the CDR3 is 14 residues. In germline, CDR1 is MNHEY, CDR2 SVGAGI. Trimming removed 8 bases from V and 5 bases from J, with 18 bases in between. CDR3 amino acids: CASEPGDRRTEAFF. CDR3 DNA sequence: TGTGCCAGCGAACCCGGGGATAGGAGAACTGAAGCTTTCTTT.

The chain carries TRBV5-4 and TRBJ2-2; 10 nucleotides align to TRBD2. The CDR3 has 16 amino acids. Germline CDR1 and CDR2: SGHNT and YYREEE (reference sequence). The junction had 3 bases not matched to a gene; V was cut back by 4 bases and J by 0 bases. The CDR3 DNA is TGTGCCAGCAGCGCCGGACTAGCGGCGAACACCGGGGAGCTGTTTTTT. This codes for CASSAGLAANTGELFF.

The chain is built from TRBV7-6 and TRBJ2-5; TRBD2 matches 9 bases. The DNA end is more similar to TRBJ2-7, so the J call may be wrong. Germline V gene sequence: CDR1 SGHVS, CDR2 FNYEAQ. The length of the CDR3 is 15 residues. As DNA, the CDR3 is TGTGCCAGCAGCTTATTTAGCGGGAGCTCCTACGAGCAGTACTTC. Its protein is CASSLFSGSSYEQYF.

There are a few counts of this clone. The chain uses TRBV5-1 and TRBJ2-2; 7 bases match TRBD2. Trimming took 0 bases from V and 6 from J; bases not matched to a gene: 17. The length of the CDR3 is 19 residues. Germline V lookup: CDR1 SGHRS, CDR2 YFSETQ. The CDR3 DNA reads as TGCGCCAGCAGCTTGGAGGGGAGGAGTGTGGCGGGAGCTTCCGGGGAGCTGTTTTTT. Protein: CASSLEGRSVAGASGELFF. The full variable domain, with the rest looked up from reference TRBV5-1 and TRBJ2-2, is KAGVTQTPRYLIKTRGQQVTLSCSPISGHRSVSWYQQTPGQGLQFLFEYFSETQRNKGNFPGRFSGRQFSNSRSEMNVSTLELGDSALYLCASSLEGRSVAGASGELFFGEGSRLTVL.

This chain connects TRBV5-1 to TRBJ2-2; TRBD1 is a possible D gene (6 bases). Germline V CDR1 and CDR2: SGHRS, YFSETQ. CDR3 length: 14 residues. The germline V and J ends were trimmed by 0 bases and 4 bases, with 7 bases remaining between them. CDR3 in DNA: TGCGCCAGCAGCTTGGTACAGGGCACCGGGGAGCTGTTTTTT. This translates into CASSLVQGTGELFF. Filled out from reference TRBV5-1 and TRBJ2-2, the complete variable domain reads KAGVTQTPRYLIKTRGQQVTLSCSPISGHRSVSWYQQTPGQGLQFLFEYFSETQRNKGNFPGRFSGRQFSNSRSEMNVSTLELGDSALYLCASSLVQGTGELFFGEGSRLTVL.

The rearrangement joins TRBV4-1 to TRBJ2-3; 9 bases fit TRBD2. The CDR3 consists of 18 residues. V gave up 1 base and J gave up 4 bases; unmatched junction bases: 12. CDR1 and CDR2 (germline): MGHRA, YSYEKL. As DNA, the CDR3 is TGCGCCAGCAGCCAAGTTTTGGCGGGAGGGGGAAATGCAGATACGCAGTATTTT. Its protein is CASSQVLAGGGNADTQYF.

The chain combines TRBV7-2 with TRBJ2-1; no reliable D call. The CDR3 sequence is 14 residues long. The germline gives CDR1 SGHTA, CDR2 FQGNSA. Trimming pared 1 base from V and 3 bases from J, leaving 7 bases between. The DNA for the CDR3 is TGTGCCAGCAGCTTAGAACTGTTCTACAATGAGCAGTTCTTC. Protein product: CASSLELFYNEQFF. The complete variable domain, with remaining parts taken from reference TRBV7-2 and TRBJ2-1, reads GAGVSQSPSNKVTEKGKDVELRCDPISGHTALYWYRQSLGQGLEFLIYFQGNSAPDKSGLPSDRFSAERTGGSVSTLTIQRTQQEDSAVYLCASSLELFYNEQFFGPGTRLTVL.

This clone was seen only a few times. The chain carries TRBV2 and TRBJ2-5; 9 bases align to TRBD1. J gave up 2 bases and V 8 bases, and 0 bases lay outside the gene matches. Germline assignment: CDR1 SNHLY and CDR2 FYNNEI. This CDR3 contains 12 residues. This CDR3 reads CASGTGQETQYF. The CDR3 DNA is TGTGCCAGCGGGACAGGGCAAGAGACCCAGTACTTC. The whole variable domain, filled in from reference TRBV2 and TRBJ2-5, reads EPEVTQTPSHQVTQMGQEVILRCVPISNHLYFYWYRQILGQKVEFLVSFYNNEISEKSEIFDDQFSVERPDGSNFTLKIRSTKLEDSAMYFCASGTGQETQYFGPGTRLLVL.

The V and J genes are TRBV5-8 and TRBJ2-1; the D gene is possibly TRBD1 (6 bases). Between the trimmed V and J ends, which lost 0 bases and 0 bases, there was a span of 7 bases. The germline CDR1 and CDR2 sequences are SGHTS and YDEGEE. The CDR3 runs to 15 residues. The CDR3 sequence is CASSLGQVSYNEQFF. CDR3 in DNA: TGTGCCAGCAGCTTGGGACAGGTCTCCTACAATGAGCAGTTCTTC.

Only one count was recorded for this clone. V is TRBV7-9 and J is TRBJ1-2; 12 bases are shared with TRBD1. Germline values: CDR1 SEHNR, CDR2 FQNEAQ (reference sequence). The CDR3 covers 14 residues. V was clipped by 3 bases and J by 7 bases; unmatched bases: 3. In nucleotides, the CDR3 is TGTGCCAGCAGCTTTGGGACAGGGGGCTCTGGCTACACCTTC. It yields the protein CASSFGTGGSGYTF.

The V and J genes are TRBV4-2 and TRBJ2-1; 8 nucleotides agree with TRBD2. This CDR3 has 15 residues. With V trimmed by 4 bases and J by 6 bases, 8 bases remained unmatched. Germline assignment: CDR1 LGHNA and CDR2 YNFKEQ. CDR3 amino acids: CASSRGSGNGNEQFF. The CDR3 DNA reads TGTGCCAGCAGCCGAGGTAGCGGGAACGGCAATGAGCAGTTCTTC.

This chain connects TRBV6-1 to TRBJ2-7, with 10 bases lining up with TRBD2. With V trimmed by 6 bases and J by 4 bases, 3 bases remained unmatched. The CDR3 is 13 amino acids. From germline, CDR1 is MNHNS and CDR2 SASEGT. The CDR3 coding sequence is TGTGCCAGCAGAGCGGGAGGGTTGTACGAGCAGTACTTC. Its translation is CASRAGGLYEQYF.

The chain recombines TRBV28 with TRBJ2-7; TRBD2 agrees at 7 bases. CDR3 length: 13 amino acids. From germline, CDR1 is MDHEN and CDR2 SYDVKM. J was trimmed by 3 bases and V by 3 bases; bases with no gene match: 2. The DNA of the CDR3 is TGTGCCAGCAGTTTTTGGACTAGCTACGAGCAGTACTTC. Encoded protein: CASSFWTSYEQYF.

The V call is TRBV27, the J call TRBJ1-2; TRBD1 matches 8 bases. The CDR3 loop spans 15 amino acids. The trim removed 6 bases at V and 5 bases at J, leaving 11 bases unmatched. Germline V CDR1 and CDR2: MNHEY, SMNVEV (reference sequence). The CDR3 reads CASSSQGAGVYGYTF. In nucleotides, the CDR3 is TGTGCCAGCAGCTCCCAGGGGGCAGGGGTTTATGGCTACACCTTC.

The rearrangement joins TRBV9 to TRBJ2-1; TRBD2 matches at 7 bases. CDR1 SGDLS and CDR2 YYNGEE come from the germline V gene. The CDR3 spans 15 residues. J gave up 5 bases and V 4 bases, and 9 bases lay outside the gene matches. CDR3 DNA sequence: TGTGCCAGCAGCCCCACCCAACTAGCGAACAATGAGCAGTTCTTC. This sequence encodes CASSPTQLANNEQFF.

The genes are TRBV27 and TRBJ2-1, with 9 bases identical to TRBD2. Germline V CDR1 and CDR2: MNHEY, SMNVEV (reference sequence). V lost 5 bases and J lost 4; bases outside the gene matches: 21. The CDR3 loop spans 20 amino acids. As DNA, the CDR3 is TGTGCCAGCAGTCCCTTAGCGGGAGCGCCCGGCCCCGGGACATACAATGAGCAGTTCTTC. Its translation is CASSPLAGAPGPGTYNEQFF.

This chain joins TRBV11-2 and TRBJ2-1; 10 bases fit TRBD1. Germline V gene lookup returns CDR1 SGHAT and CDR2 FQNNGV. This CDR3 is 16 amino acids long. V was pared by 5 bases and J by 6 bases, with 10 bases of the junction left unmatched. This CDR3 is CASSPPGTGVGNEQFF. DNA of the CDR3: TGTGCCAGCAGCCCCCCCGGGACAGGGGTTGGCAATGAGCAGTTCTTC.

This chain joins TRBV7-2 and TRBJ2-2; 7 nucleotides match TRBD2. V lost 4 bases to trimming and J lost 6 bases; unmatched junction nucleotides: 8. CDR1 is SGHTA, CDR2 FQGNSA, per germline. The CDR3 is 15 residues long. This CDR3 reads CASSSPAGTPGELFF. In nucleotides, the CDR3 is TGTGCCAGCAGCTCCCCAGCGGGAACGCCCGGGGAGCTGTTTTTT. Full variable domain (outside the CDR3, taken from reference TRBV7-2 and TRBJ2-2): GAGVSQSPSNKVTEKGKDVELRCDPISGHTALYWYRQSLGQGLEFLIYFQGNSAPDKSGLPSDRFSAERTGGSVSTLTIQRTQQEDSAVYLCASSSPAGTPGELFFGEGSRLTVL.

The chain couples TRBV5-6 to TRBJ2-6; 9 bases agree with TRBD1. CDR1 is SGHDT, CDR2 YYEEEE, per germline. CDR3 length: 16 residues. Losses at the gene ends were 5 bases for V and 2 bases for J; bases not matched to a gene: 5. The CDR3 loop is CASRRTGATGANVLTF. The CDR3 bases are TGTGCCAGCAGGAGGACAGGGGCAACTGGGGCCAACGTCCTGACTTTC.

CDR3 sequence: CASSLSRVSDTQYF. The CDR3 nucleotides read TGTGCCAGCAGCTTATCCCGGGTATCAGATACGCAGTATTTT. This chain links TRBV11-3 with TRBJ2-3; unclear D gene. The germline CDR1 and CDR2 sequences are SGHNT and YENEEA. V was trimmed by 2 bases and J by 4 bases, leaving 10 bases between them. This CDR3 is built from 14 residues.

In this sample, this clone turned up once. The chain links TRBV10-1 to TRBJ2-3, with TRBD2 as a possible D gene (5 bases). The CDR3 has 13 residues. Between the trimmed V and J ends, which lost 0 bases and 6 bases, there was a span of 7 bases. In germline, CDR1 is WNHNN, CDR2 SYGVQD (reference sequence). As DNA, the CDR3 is TGCGCCAGCAGTGAGTCGAGGGTGGATACGCAGTATTTT. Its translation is CASSESRVDTQYF.